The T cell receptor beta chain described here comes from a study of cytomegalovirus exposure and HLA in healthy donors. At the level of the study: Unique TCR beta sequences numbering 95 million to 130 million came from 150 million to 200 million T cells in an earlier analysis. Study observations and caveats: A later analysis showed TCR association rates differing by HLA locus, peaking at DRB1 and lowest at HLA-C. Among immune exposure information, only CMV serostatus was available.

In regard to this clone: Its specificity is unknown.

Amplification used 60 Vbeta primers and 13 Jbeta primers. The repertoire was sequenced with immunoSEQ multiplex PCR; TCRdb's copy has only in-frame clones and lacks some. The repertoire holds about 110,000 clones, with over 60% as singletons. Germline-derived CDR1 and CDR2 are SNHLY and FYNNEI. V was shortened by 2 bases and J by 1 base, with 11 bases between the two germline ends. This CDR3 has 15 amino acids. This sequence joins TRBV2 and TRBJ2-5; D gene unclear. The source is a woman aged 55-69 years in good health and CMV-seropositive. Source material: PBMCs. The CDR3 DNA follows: TGTGCCAGCAGTGAAAACCTCATCAGCCAAGAGACCCAGTACTTC. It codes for CASSENLISQETQYF.